This TCR beta chain was recorded in a study of T cell repertoires in cytomegalovirus infection. This clonotype was picked up many times. Its antigen is undetermined. A single record per CDR3 protein comes from TCRdb applying MiXCR to the reads. This sample has some 920,000 distinct CDR3 sequences; roughly a third occur once, and the top ten carry around an eighth. The CDR3 is 14 amino acids. V was cut by 4 bases and J by 1 base, with 8 bases left in between. The V gene's germline CDR1 is SEHNR and CDR2 FQNEAQ (reference sequence). The sequence came from a human donor in good health (CMV status not recorded). Some clones in this sample may be carry-over from other donors' samples. The chain combines TRBV7-9 with TRBJ1-3; D is unresolved. The starting material was cultured CD8+ T cells from PBMCs, obtained from culture after CMV antigen stimulation. The CDR3 spells CASSSSGSGNTIYF. The DNA of the CDR3 is TGTGCCAGCAGCTCCTCGGGGTCTGGAAACACCATATATTTT. Variable domain in full (rest from reference TRBV7-9 and TRBJ1-3): DTGVSQNPRHKITKRGQNVTFRCDPISEHNRLYWYRQTLGQGPEFLTYFQNEAQLEKSRLLSDRFSAERPKGSFSTLEIQRTEQGDSAMYLCASSSSGSGNTIYFGEGSWLTVV.